Included here is one T cell receptor (beta chain) sequence, with context. V dropped 2 bases and J dropped 0 bases, with 13 bases sitting between them. This CDR3 spans 17 amino acids. In germline, CDR1 is KGHSH, CDR2 LQKENI. The immunoSEQ assay was v3.0, run at survey level. Profiling relied on immunoSEQ multiplex PCR, and the TCRdb table lists in-frame clones only, not all of them. The sample lists under 20,000 clones, about 80% occurring once. The data are from a study of long-term antiretroviral therapy in people with HIV. This specimen consisted of unsorted PBMCs, obtained 1.5 years before starting antiretroviral therapy. The V gene is TRBV18, the J gene TRBJ2-2; tentative D call: TRBD1 (6 bases). This receptor was taken from a woman aged 50 to 60 with HIV. The CDR3 bases are TGTGCCAGCTCACCATCTAGGAACAGGGCGAACACCGGGGAGCTGTTTTTT. Translated: CASSPSRNRANTGELFF.